This T cell receptor beta chain was recovered during a study of shared clonotypes between healthy human individuals. Of note for this clone: Its specificity is unknown.

Trimming pared 4 bases from V and 4 bases from J, leaving 22 bases between. Germline-derived CDR1 and CDR2 are LNHDA and SQIVND (reference sequence). The CDR3 extends over 17 amino acids. At the deep level, the assay was run. Profiled with immunoSEQ multiplex PCR; TCRdb holds only in-frame clones, not every one. The sample holds some 630,000 clones; approximately 96% are singletons and the top ten take around 0.1%. Study results and limitations: An expected dependence of interdonor clonotype sharing on sequencing depth was noted.

Cells designated naive CD8 were CD45RO-negative and were positively selected for CCR7, with terminally differentiated effector memory CD45RA+ cells excluded. The V and J genes are TRBV19 and TRBJ1-1; tentatively, D is TRBD1 (5 bases). Sequenced material: naive CD8+ T cells sorted from blood. The TCR was taken from a woman between 25 and 40 years old in good health. Written as DNA, the CDR3 is TGTGCCAGTAGTACGCCCCTGTCCCTGGGGGTATTCACTGAAGCTTTCTTT. Its translation: CASSTPLSLGVFTEAFF.